This TCR beta chain was profiled in a study of blood T cell repertoires in COVID-19. Germline CDR1 reads KGHSH; CDR2 reads LQKENI. The CDR3 has 15 amino acids. V trimming: 6 bases; J trimming: 7 bases; junction bases outside the gene matches: 14. Source study methods: Using reference gene primer amplification, nucleated cell counts were estimated. Data came from immunoSEQ multiplex PCR; TCRdb stores just in-frame clones and leaves some out. The V and J calls and clone size were taken over from that table, and D and trimming were inferred from the DNA. This table has under 200,000 clones, approximately 87% appearing once.

Sequencing was done on a sample of peripheral blood. The chain has TRBV18 and TRBJ1-1; 7 nucleotides agree with TRBD1. This sequence originates from a woman in her seventies with COVID-19, enrolled during active disease. CDR3 bases: TGTGCCAGCTCGCCGCAAGACCAGGGGGTTGGTGAAGCTTTCTTT. Translation gives CASSPQDQGVGEAFF.